The 3 T cell receptor beta chains below all came from one sample that was sequenced in a study of graft-versus-host responses after intestinal transplantation (dated by TCRdb to the early 2020s). The antigens of these receptors remain unknown. The library was produced with the immunoSEQ multiplex PCR assay. TCRdb retrieved this table from immuneACCESS and kept in-frame rearrangements only. Not all clones are present; in checked studies, unresolved V genes account for under half, and no reason is known for the remainder. This sample comprises about 70,000 clones, 90% of them detected only once. The ten largest clones capture about 4.2% of the sample. What the time point label conveys for this sample: cells obtained before transplantation from donor or recipient. The starting material was unstimulated CD8+ T cells sorted from spleen or lymph node cells, obtained before transplant. These receptors were taken from a human donor who was the organ donor for an intestinal transplant.

The chain joins TRBV5-6 to TRBJ1-5, with TRBD1 matching over 10 bases. With 3 bases clipped from V and 0 bases from J, the junction kept 3 bases outside the gene matches. Germline assignment: CDR1 SGHDT and CDR2 YYEEEE. The CDR3 contains 16 residues. The CDR3 coding sequence is TGTGCCAGCAGCTCAAGGACAGGGGGTAGCAATCAGCCCCAGCATTTT. Amino acids: CASSSRTGGSNQPQHF.

The V call is TRBV2, the J call TRBJ1-1; 9 bases line up with TRBD1. With V trimmed by 8 bases and J by 6 bases, 10 bases remained unmatched. This CDR3 is 14 amino acids long. CDR1 is SNHLY, CDR2 FYNNEI, per germline. The CDR3 DNA follows: TGTGCCAGCGCCGGGGGACAGGGTTTATCTGAAGCTTTCTTT. Translating gives CASAGGQGLSEAFF.

The CDR3 DNA is TGCGCCAGCAGCTTGGCCATCGGGGTTCGGGATTCACCCCTCCACTTT. Translating gives CASSLAIGVRDSPLHF. The J gene is TRBJ1-6, the V gene TRBV5-1; D unclear. V shed 0 bases and J shed 8 bases, with 15 bases lying between them. Germline V gene sequence: CDR1 SGHRS, CDR2 YFSETQ. This CDR3 spans 16 amino acids.